The T cell receptor (beta chain) under discussion was sequenced for a study of blood T cell repertoires in COVID-19. The CDR3 has 17 amino acids. Unmatched junction bases numbered 6, after V lost 4 bases and J lost 2 bases. Germline loops: CDR1 SGHVS, CDR2 FQNEAQ. Using immunoSEQ multiplex PCR, the repertoire was profiled, and TCRdb retains in-frame clones only, with some absent. Of about 140,000 clones in the sample, about 82% were seen once. This TCR was sampled from a woman aged 80 or over with active or convalescent COVID-19. Sequenced material: peripheral blood. V is TRBV7-8 and J is TRBJ1-5; 12 nucleotides line up with TRBD1. CDR3 sequence reads: CASSSGQGASGNQPQHF. CDR3 bases: TGTGCCAGCAGCTCGGGACAGGGGGCGAGTGGCAATCAGCCCCAGCATTTT.